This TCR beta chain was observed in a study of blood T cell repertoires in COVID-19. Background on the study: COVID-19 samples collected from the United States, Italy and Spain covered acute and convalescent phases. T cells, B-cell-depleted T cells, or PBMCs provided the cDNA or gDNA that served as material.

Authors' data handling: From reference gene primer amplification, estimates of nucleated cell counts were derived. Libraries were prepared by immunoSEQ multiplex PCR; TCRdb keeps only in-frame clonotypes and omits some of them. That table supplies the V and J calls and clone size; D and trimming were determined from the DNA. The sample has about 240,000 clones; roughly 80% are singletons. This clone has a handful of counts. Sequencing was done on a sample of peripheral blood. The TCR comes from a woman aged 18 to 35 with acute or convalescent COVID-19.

The DNA of the CDR3 is TGCAGCGCCAGTCCCGGGACAGGGGGCTATAACACTGAAGCTTTCTTT. Protein: CSASPGTGGYNTEAFF. The V gene is TRBV29-1, the J gene TRBJ1-1; 12 bases line up with TRBD1. The CDR3 is 16 amino acids. The J segment lost 2 bases and the V segment lost 7 bases, leaving 11 bases of the junction unmatched. From germline, CDR1 is SQVTM and CDR2 ANQGSEA.